The 5 T cell receptor beta chains in this list originate from one sample, sequenced in a study of CD8 T cells in ankylosing spondylitis. TCRdb used MiXCR to reprocess the 5' RACE reads, holding one entry per CDR3 protein. The sample shows about 360,000 distinct CDR3 sequences, roughly 20% of them seen only once. The sequenced material came from blood, either unsorted or a sorted T cell fraction (not recorded which). The source is a male donor with ankylosing spondylitis or in good health (not recorded which).

The V and J genes are TRBV5-4 and TRBJ2-4; D is possibly TRBD2 (6 bases). V lost 4 bases, J lost 0 bases, and 8 bases lay in between. The CDR3 contains 14 residues. Germline V gene data show CDR1 as SGHNT and CDR2 as YYREEE (reference sequence). CDR3 loop: CASSEGLAKNIQYF. The CDR3, as DNA: TGTGCCAGCAGCGAGGGACTAGCCAAAAACATTCAGTACTTC.

This chain uses TRBV29-1 with TRBJ2-3; 12 positions agree with TRBD2. In germline, CDR1 is SQVTM, CDR2 ANQGSEA. CDR3 size: 13 residues. With 5 bases clipped from V and 6 bases from J, the junction kept 3 bases outside the gene matches. The CDR3 loop is CSVLAGGPDTQYF. CDR3 in DNA: TGCAGCGTTCTAGCGGGGGGGCCGGATACGCAGTATTTT.

This clonotype has just a few counts. CDR3 loop: CASSDELAAGELFF. DNA for the CDR3: TGTGCCAGCAGTGATGAATTAGCGGCCGGGGAGCTGTTTTTT. The chain couples TRBV9 to TRBJ2-2; D is perhaps TRBD2 (6 bases). This CDR3 spans 14 amino acids. V lost 5 bases, J lost 6 bases, and 14 bases lay in between. CDR1 SGDLS and CDR2 YYNGEE come from the germline V gene.

This rearrangement joins TRBV10-3 to TRBJ2-2, with TRBD2 matching 11 bases. Germline V gives CDR1 ENHRY, CDR2 SYGVKD. This CDR3 is 15 amino acids long. V was pared by 10 bases and J by 3 bases, with 7 bases of the junction left unmatched. Written as DNA, the CDR3 is TGTGCCACCGGGACTAGCGGAACCGACACCGGGGAGCTGTTTTTT. It codes for CATGTSGTDTGELFF.

The chain has TRBV12-3 or TRBV12-4 and TRBJ2-1; 12 bases align to TRBD1. Trimming removed 8 bases from V and 7 bases from J; junction bases left unmatched: 6. The CDR3 runs to 14 residues. The CDR3 DNA is TGTGCCAGCCAGGGACAGGGGGCTTGGAATGAGCAGTTCTTC. It yields the protein CASQGQGAWNEQFF.